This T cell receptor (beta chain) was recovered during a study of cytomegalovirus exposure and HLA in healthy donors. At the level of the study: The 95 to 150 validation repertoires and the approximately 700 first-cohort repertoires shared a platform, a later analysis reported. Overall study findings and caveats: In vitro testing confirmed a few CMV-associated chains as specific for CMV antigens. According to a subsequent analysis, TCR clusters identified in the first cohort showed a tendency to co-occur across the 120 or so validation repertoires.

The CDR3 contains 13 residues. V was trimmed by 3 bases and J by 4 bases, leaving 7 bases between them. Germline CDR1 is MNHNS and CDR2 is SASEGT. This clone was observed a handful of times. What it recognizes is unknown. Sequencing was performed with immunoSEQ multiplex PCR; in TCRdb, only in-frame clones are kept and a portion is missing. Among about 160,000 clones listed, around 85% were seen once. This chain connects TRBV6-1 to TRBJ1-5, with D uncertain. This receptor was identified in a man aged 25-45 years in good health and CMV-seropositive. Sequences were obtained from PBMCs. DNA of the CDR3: TGTGCCAGCAGTGAGTCAGCGAATCAGCCCCAGCATTTT. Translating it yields CASSESANQPQHF.